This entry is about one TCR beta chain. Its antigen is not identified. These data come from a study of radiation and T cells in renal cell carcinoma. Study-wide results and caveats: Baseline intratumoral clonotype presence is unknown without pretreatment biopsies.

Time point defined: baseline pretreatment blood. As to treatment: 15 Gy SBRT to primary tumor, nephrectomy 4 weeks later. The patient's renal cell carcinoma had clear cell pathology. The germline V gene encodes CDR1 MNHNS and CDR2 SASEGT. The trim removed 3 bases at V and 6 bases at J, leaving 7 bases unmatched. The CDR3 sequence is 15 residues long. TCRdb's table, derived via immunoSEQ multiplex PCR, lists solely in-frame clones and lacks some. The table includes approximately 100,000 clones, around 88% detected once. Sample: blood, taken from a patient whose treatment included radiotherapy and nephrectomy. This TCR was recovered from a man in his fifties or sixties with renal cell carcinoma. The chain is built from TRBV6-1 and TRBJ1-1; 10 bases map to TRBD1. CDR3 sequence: CASSETGGVLAEAFF. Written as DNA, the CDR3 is TGTGCCAGCAGTGAGACAGGGGGCGTTCTGGCTGAAGCTTTCTTT.